The 5 T cell receptor beta chains in this list originate from one sample, sequenced in a study of blood T cell repertoires in COVID-19. TCRdb keeps only in-frame clones here, not all; method: immunoSEQ multiplex PCR. The repertoire holds 130,000 to 150,000 clones, with around nine tenths as singletons. Sequenced sample: peripheral blood. These receptors were obtained from a middle-aged man with active or convalescent COVID-19.

This chain links TRBV27 with TRBJ2-7, with TRBD2 matching over 11 bases. This CDR3 contains 16 residues. Germline V lookup: CDR1 MNHEY, CDR2 SMNVEV (reference sequence). The V and J ends lost 8 bases and 6 bases, in that order; junction bases with no gene match: 15. Written as DNA, the CDR3 is TGTGCCAGCGGGCCCCTAGCGGGAGGCGCCCCTCGCGAGCAGTACTTC. Its translation: CASGPLAGGAPREQYF.

This clone was found once. The chain couples TRBV6-6 to TRBJ1-5, with 7 positions matching TRBD1. The V and J ends lost 5 bases and 1 base, in that order; junction bases with no gene match: 5. The V gene's germline CDR1 is MNHNY and CDR2 SVGAGI (reference sequence). This CDR3 comprises 15 residues. DNA for the CDR3: TGTGCCAGCAGTCCACAGGGGATAAGCAATCAGCCCCAGCATTTT. It codes for CASSPQGISNQPQHF.

V usage is TRBV5-1 and J usage is TRBJ1-1; D may be TRBD1 (5 bases). V dropped 0 bases and J dropped 1 base, with 22 bases sitting between them. The length of the CDR3 is 19 residues. CDR1 and CDR2 from the germline V gene are SGHRS and YFSETQ. CDR3 sequence: CASSLAKKDILTPNTEAFF. The DNA of the CDR3 is TGCGCCAGCAGCTTGGCTAAAAAGGACATTCTGACCCCGAACACTGAAGCTTTCTTT.

The chain uses TRBV11-2 and TRBJ2-7, with a possible D match to TRBD2 (5 bases). The ends were cut back, 2 bases at V and 9 bases at J, with 20 bases in the middle. Germline lookup yields CDR1 SGHAT and CDR2 FQNNGV. CDR3 length equals 15 residues. CDR3 in amino acids: CASSLFPRSRDRQYF. In DNA form, the CDR3 reads TGTGCCAGCAGCTTATTCCCCCGGAGCCGGGATAGGCAGTACTTC.

The chain links TRBV5-1 to TRBJ2-3, with 7 bases matching TRBD2. Trimming took 4 bases from V and 0 from J; bases not matched to a gene: 5. The germline gives CDR1 SGHRS, CDR2 YFSETQ. The CDR3 spans 15 residues. CDR3 coding DNA: TGCGCCAGCAGCAGAAGCGGGGACAGCACAGATACGCAGTATTTT. Translating it yields CASSRSGDSTDTQYF. The variable domain in full, with the rest retrieved from reference TRBV5-1 and TRBJ2-3, is KAGVTQTPRYLIKTRGQQVTLSCSPISGHRSVSWYQQTPGQGLQFLFEYFSETQRNKGNFPGRFSGRQFSNSRSEMNVSTLELGDSALYLCASSRSGDSTDTQYFGPGTRLTVL.